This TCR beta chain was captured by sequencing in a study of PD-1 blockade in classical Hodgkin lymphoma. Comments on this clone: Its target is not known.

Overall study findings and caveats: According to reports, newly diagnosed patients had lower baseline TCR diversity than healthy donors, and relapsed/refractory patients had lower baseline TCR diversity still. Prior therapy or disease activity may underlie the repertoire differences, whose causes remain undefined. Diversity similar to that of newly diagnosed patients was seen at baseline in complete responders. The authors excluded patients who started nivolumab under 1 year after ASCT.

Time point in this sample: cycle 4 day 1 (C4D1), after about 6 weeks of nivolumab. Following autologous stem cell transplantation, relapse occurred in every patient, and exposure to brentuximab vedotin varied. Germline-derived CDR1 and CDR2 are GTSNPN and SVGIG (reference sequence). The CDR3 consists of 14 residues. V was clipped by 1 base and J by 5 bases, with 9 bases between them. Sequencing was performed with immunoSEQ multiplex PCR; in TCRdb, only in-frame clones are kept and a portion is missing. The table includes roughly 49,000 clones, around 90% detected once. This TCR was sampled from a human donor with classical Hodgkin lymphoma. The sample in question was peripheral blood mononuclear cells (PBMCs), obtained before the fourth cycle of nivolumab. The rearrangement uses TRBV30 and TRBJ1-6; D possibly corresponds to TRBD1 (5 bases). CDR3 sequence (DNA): TGTGCCTGGAGTGGGGACGCAAATAATTCACCCCTCCACTTT. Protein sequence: CAWSGDANNSPLHF.